A selection of T cell receptor beta chains follows, all from one sample in a study of blood T cell repertoires in COVID-19. Method: immunoSEQ multiplex PCR; TCRdb's copy keeps in-frame clones and lacks some. The table records 300,000 to 350,000 clones, about 90% of them present only once. The sequenced sample was PBMCs or T cells enriched from blood (not recorded which). The receptors come from a woman in her twenties or thirties who had recovered from COVID-19. Each CDR3 is given with its conserved first and last residue. Fields, in order: D gene, J gene, clone size, V gene, CDR3 DNA, CDR3 protein. D genes are given only for firm matches. Part of the rows lack a size; the others show once, few, many or a class for expanded clones.

. TRBJ1-2 . TRBV30 TGTGCCTGGAGTTCTGGGGGGGGCTACACCTTC CAWSSGGGYTF
TRBD1 TRBJ1-6 . TRBV11-2 TGTGCCAGCAGCCCGGACAGGGGTAATTCACCCCTCCACTTT CASSPDRGNSPLHF
. TRBJ1-6 . TRBV6-5 TGTGCCAGCAGTAGAGGGGGTGCGGGTAATTCACCCCTCCACTTT CASSRGGAGNSPLHF
. TRBJ2-5 . TRBV5-4 TGTGCCAGCAGCTTGGCCGGAGGGCTTAGGGGAGAGACCCAGTACTTC CASSLAGGLRGETQYF
TRBD2 TRBJ2-3 . TRBV2 TGTGCCGCGGGGGGCCCAGATACGCAGTATTTT CAAGGPDTQYF
TRBD1 TRBJ1-4 once TRBV28 TGTGCCAGCCGGGACAGACCAAATGAAAAACTGTTTTTT CASRDRPNEKLFF
. TRBJ1-4 once TRBV28 TGTGCCACCAATAAGGGGGGGAATAATGAAAAACTGTTTTTT CATNKGGNNEKLFF
. TRBJ2-5 . TRBV18 TGTGCCAGCTCACCACGACTAGAGGAGACCCAGTACTTC CASSPRLEETQYF
TRBD2 TRBJ2-7 few TRBV3-1/TRBV3-2 TGTGCCAGCAGCCAAGGCCAACTAGCGGGGGCCTCTCACGAGCAGTACTTC CASSQGQLAGASHEQYF
TRBD1 TRBJ2-5 once TRBV30 TGTGCCTGGAGACAGGGGATGGGGACCCAGTACTTC CAWRQGMGTQYF
TRBD1 TRBJ2-1 . TRBV10-3 TGTGCCATCAGTGAGTCGCTTCCGGGACAGGGGGCCCATGAGCAGTTCTTC CAISESLPGQGAHEQFF